The 10 T cell receptor beta chains below all came from one sample that was sequenced in a study of blood T cell repertoires in COVID-19. Assay used: immunoSEQ multiplex PCR; TCRdb lists only in-frame clones, some missing. The repertoire holds over 70,000 clones, with about 83% as singletons. Input material: peripheral blood. Receptors originate from a man aged 30 to 45 with COVID-19, enrolled during active disease.

The chain has TRBV6-5 and TRBJ1-1; TRBD1 agrees at 9 bases. This CDR3 has 15 residues. The germline CDR1 and CDR2 sequences are MNHEY and SVGAGI. J lost 1 base, V lost 1 base, and 1 base had no gene match. CDR3 protein: CASSYWTGENTEAFF. The CDR3 DNA is TGTGCCAGCAGTTACTGGACAGGGGAGAACACTGAAGCTTTCTTT.

This chain uses TRBV7-8 with TRBJ2-3; TRBD2 might be the D (6 bases). Germline CDR1 SGHVS, CDR2 FQNEAQ. Trimming shortened V by 5 bases and J by 4 bases, and 16 bases separated the two germline ends. The CDR3 contains 15 residues. The CDR3 region has the DNA TGTGCCAGCAGCCCACAAGGAAGGGAGGCAGATACGCAGTATTTT. This codes for CASSPQGREADTQYF.

The V call is TRBV28, the J call TRBJ1-2, with 7 bases lining up with TRBD1. Trimming at V came to 3 bases and at J to 7 bases, leaving 5 bases not matched to a gene. Germline-derived CDR1 and CDR2 are MDHEN and SYDVKM. The CDR3 is 13 amino acids. DNA for the CDR3: TGTGCCAGCAGTTTGGAGGGGGCGGTTGGCTACACCTTC. Protein product: CASSLEGAVGYTF.

The chain employs TRBV6-4 and TRBJ1-4; D possibly corresponds to TRBD1 (5 bases). The germline CDR1 and CDR2 sequences are MRHNA and SNTAGT. V lost 4 bases, J lost 7 bases, and 7 bases lay in between. The CDR3 is made up of 12 amino acids. The CDR3 bases are TGTGCCAGCAGTGTCCAGGGTGAAAAACTGTTTTTT. Translating it yields CASSVQGEKLFF.

CDR3 in amino acids: CASTEDRTPTGYTF. Here the CDR3 DNA reads TGTGCCAGCACCGAGGACAGGACCCCGACGGGCTACACCTTC. This chain uses TRBV6-5 with TRBJ1-2; 7 nucleotides agree with TRBD1. Trimming at V came to 7 bases and at J to 8 bases, leaving 13 bases not matched to a gene. The CDR3 totals 14 residues. Germline V gene data show CDR1 as MNHEY and CDR2 as SVGAGI.

The J gene is TRBJ1-1, the V gene TRBV7-9; D is ambiguous. Germline V gene sequence: CDR1 SEHNR, CDR2 FQNEAQ (reference sequence). V lost 1 base, J lost 7 bases, and 13 bases lay in between. The CDR3 has 14 amino acids. The CDR3 DNA reads as TGTGCCAGCAGCTTAGATGCAGGAAAAGTTGAAGCTTTCTTT. Its protein product is CASSLDAGKVEAFF.

J is TRBJ2-1 and V is TRBV27; D is ambiguous. V lost 4 bases, J lost 0 bases, and 13 bases lay in between. The CDR3 is 16 residues long. Germline values: CDR1 MNHEY, CDR2 SMNVEV (reference sequence). CDR3 residues: CASSSARESSYNEQFF. Here the CDR3 DNA reads TGTGCCAGCAGTTCCGCGCGAGAGAGCTCCTACAATGAGCAGTTCTTC.

The chain has TRBV6-2 or TRBV6-3 and TRBJ2-7, with 8 bases matching TRBD1. This CDR3 spans 14 amino acids. CDR1 and CDR2 (germline): MNHEY, SVGEGT. Losses at the gene ends were 4 bases for V and 4 bases for J; bases not matched to a gene: 6. The CDR3 protein is CASSWGQAEYEQYF. CDR3 DNA sequence: TGTGCCAGCAGTTGGGGACAGGCGGAATACGAGCAGTACTTC.

This chain connects TRBV28 to TRBJ1-2, with TRBD1 matching 9 bases. J was trimmed by 9 bases and V by 6 bases; bases with no gene match: 11. Germline assignment: CDR1 MDHEN and CDR2 SYDVKM. This CDR3 comprises 14 residues. This CDR3 reads CASRSSGTGLRYTF. Written as DNA, the CDR3 is TGTGCCAGCAGGTCATCCGGGACAGGGTTACGCTACACCTTC.

This clone was recorded once. The chain couples TRBV7-2 to TRBJ2-3; a possible D gene is TRBD1 (6 bases). The ends were cut back, 2 bases at V and 6 bases at J, with 9 bases in the middle. Germline assignment: CDR1 SGHTA and CDR2 FQGNSA. The CDR3 covers 13 residues. CDR3 sequence: CASSLSQGDTQYF. The CDR3 region has the DNA TGTGCCAGCAGCTTATCCCAGGGGGATACGCAGTATTTT.